This passage covers 4 T cell receptor beta chains from one sample sequenced in a study of cytomegalovirus exposure and HLA in healthy donors. It was with 60 Vbeta and 13 Jbeta primers that the PCR ran. Using immunoSEQ multiplex PCR, the repertoire was profiled, and TCRdb retains in-frame clones only, with some absent. Counted here are about 170,000 clones, about 75% occurring once; the ten biggest clones make up roughly 2%. The sample taken for sequencing was PBMCs. Source of these receptors: a female donor in good health and CMV-seronegative.

This rearrangement joins TRBV19 to TRBJ1-4; no clear D. Deletions cut 6 bases from V and 6 bases from J, with 8 bases between. There are 12 residues in the CDR3. CDR1 is LNHDA, CDR2 SQIVND, per germline (reference sequence). CDR3 sequence reads: CASRLRDEKLFF. The CDR3 bases are TGTGCCAGTAGGTTAAGAGATGAAAAACTGTTTTTT.

V usage is TRBV27 and J usage is TRBJ2-3, with a weak D call TRBD1 (6 bases). Germline-derived CDR1 and CDR2 are MNHEY and SMNVEV (reference sequence). The CDR3 contains 16 residues. V was cut by 5 bases and J by 2 bases, with 17 bases left in between. CDR3 coding DNA: TGTGCCAGCAGTAAGGAGCCCTGGGGGCTCACAGATACGCAGTATTTT. It specifies CASSKEPWGLTDTQYF.

J is TRBJ1-3 and V is TRBV18, with 9 bases that match TRBD1. CDR1 is KGHSH, CDR2 LQKENI, per germline. The CDR3 is 15 amino acids. The V segment lost 3 bases and the J segment 3 bases; nucleotides outside the gene matches: 3. The DNA for the CDR3 is TGTGCCAGCTCACCTGGACAGGGGAGTGGAAACACCATATATTTT. This sequence encodes CASSPGQGSGNTIYF.

This rearrangement joins TRBV7-9 to TRBJ2-7, with 12 positions matching TRBD2. The CDR3 loop spans 16 amino acids. The trim removed 1 base at V and 6 bases at J, leaving 7 bases unmatched. CDR1 SEHNR and CDR2 FQNEAQ come from the germline V gene (reference sequence). In nucleotides, the CDR3 is TGTGCCAGCAGCTTAGGGGGCCTAGCGGGAGGGCGCGAGCAGTACTTC. It specifies CASSLGGLAGGREQYF.